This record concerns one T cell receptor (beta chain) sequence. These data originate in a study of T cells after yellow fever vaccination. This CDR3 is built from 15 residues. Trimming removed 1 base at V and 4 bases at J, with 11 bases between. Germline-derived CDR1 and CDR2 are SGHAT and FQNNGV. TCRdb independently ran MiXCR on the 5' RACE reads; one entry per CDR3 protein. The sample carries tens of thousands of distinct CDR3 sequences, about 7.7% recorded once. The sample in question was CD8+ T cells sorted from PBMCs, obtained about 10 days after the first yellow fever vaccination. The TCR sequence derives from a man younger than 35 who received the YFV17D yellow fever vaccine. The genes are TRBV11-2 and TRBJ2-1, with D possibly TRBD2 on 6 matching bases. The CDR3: CASSLGAGRYNEQFF. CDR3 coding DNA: TGTGCCAGCAGCTTAGGGGCGGGGAGATACAATGAGCAGTTCTTC.